The source of this T cell receptor beta chain is a study of cytomegalovirus exposure and HLA in healthy donors. Use of 60 Vbeta and 13 Jbeta primers characterized the PCR. The table came from immunoSEQ multiplex PCR; TCRdb's copy has only in-frame clones and leaves some out. The sample carries 210,000 or so clones, 87% recorded once. V lost 0 bases and J lost 2; bases outside the gene matches: 2. Per germline, CDR1 SGDLS and CDR2 YYNGEE. This CDR3 is 15 amino acids long. J is TRBJ1-3 and V is TRBV9, with TRBD1 matching 7 bases. Sample: PBMCs. The clonotype originates from a young man in good health and CMV-seronegative. DNA of the CDR3: TGTGCCAGCAGCGTAGGACAGGGTACTGGAAACACCATATATTTT. Translating gives CASSVGQGTGNTIYF. Looking up the rest from reference TRBV9 and TRBJ1-3 gives the full variable domain: DSGVTQTPKHLITATGQRVTLRCSPRSGDLSVYWYQQSLDQGLQFLIQYYNGEERAKGNILERFSAQQFPDLHSELNLSSLELGDSALYFCASSVGQGTGNTIYFGEGSWLTVV.